This T cell receptor beta chain was recovered during a study of cytomegalovirus exposure and HLA in healthy donors. Study results and caveats: Available immune exposure information was restricted to CMV serostatus only.

To note about this clone: Its specificity is not known.

When sampled, the donors appeared nominally healthy, though they likely had unrecorded immune exposures. The germline V gene has CDR1 SNHLY and CDR2 FYNNEI. There are 16 residues in the CDR3. J was trimmed by 6 bases and V by 8 bases; bases with no gene match: 13. PCR primers comprised 60 Vbeta and 13 Jbeta primers. Source study methods: Among the unique TCR beta chains that a later analysis counted, about 79 million in all, roughly 11 million were shared. TCRdb keeps only in-frame clones here, not all; method: immunoSEQ multiplex PCR. That table is the source of V, J and clone size, and D and trimming were worked out from the DNA. Of 170,000 or so clones in the sample, around four fifths were seen once.

The rearrangement uses TRBV2 and TRBJ2-2; 9 nucleotides match TRBD1. The sample consisted of PBMCs. This TCR was sampled from a girl between 10 and 17 years old in good health and CMV-seropositive. As DNA, the CDR3 is TGTGCCAGCGTGTTGGAACAGGGGGCGCTTTCCGGGGAGCTGTTTTTT. Translated: CASVLEQGALSGELFF.